Reported below is one TCR beta chain. Its antigen remains unknown. A J-beta primer mix and a sample-barcoded 5' primer were used in a second PCR of roughly 6 to 11 cycles. A single record per CDR3 protein comes from TCRdb applying MiXCR to the 5' RACE reads. This sample carries 1.5 million to 2 million distinct CDR3 sequences, roughly 32% of them seen once, and the ten largest clones take 11%. This specimen belongs to a study of blood T cells in healthy people across ages. Study information: Template switching retrieved approximately one barcoded beta molecule for each two T cells. Study-wide findings and caveats: It was the long-lived donors that had more naive CD4+ cells and higher diversity than aged donors. As age increased, TCR beta diversity per million T cells fell in a roughly linear fashion.

This receptor was obtained from a woman in her twenties or thirties in good health. Sequences were obtained from blood.

The CDR3 is CASSEVGTQARQPQHF. For the CDR3, the DNA is TGTGCCAGCAGTGAAGTTGGGACACAGGCCAGACAGCCCCAGCATTTT. The chain combines TRBV6-1 with TRBJ1-5, with a weak D call TRBD1 (6 bases). The CDR3 runs 16 residues. Trimming pared 1 base from V and 7 bases from J, leaving 17 bases between. Germline loops: CDR1 MNHNS, CDR2 SASEGT.